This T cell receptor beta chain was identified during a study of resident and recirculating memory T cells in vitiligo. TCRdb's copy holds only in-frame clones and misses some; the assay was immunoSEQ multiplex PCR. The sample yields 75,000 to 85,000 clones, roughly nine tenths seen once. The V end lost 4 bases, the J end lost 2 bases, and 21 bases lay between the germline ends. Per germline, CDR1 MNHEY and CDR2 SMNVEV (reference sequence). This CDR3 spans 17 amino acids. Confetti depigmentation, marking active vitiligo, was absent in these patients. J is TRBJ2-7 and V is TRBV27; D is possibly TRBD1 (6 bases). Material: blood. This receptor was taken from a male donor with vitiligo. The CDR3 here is CASSSGPHREITYEQYF. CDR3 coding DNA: TGTGCCAGCAGTTCGGGACCCCACAGGGAAATAACCTACGAGCAGTACTTC.